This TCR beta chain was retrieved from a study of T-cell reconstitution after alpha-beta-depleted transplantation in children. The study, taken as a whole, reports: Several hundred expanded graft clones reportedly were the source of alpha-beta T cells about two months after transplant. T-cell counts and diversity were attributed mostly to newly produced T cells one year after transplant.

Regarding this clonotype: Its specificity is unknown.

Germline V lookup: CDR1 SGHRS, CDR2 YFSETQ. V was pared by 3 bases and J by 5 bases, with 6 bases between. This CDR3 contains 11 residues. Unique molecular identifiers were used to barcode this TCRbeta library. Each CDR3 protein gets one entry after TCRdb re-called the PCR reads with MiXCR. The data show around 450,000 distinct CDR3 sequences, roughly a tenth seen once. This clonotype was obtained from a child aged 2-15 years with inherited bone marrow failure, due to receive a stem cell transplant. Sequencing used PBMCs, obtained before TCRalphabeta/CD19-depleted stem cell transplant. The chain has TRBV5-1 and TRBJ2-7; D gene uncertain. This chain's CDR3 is CASSWAHEQYF. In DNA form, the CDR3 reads TGCGCCAGCAGCTGGGCCCACGAGCAGTACTTC.